The rows below give T cell receptor beta chains drawn from one sample of a study of T-cell reconstitution after alpha-beta-depleted transplantation in children. Each CDR3 protein gets one entry after TCRdb re-called the PCR reads with MiXCR. The sample includes around 370,000 distinct CDR3 sequences, about 9.4% of them seen just once. The input for sequencing was PBMCs from the stem cell graft donor, taken from the stem cell graft. The receptors here all came from a human donor who donated a stem cell graft to a child with acute lymphoblastic leukemia. Both conserved end residues are part of each CDR3. The D gene is left open where the match is weak. Not every row has a clone size; where given, it reads once, few, many or a size class.

clone_size: many; j_call: TRBJ2-3; d_call: TRBD1; v_call: TRBV5-1; cdr3_aa: CASSSRTGTSTDTQYF; cdr3_nt: TGCGCCAGCAGCTCGAGGACAGGGACTAGCACAGATACGCAGTATTTT
clone_size: .; j_call: TRBJ2-3; d_call: .; v_call: TRBV2; cdr3_aa: CASSEAWRGTDTQYF; cdr3_nt: TGTGCCAGCAGTGAGGCATGGAGGGGAACAGATACGCAGTATTTT
clone_size: .; j_call: TRBJ2-1; d_call: TRBD1; v_call: TRBV7-3; cdr3_aa: CASSPDREHYNEQFF; cdr3_nt: TGTGCCAGCAGCCCCGACAGGGAACACTACAATGAGCAGTTCTTC
clone_size: few; j_call: TRBJ2-1; d_call: TRBD2; v_call: TRBV11-2; cdr3_aa: CASSLFNRGAGLANNEQFF; cdr3_nt: TGTGCCAGCAGCTTATTCAACAGGGGTGCGGGACTAGCGAATAATGAGCAGTTCTTC
clone_size: few; j_call: TRBJ2-7; d_call: TRBD2; v_call: TRBV28; cdr3_aa: CASSLYLGLAYEQYF; cdr3_nt: TGTGCCAGCAGTTTGTATTTGGGACTAGCTTACGAGCAGTACTTC
clone_size: few; j_call: TRBJ1-2; d_call: .; v_call: TRBV12-3/TRBV12-4; cdr3_aa: CASSPVLPHYGYTF; cdr3_nt: TGTGCCAGCAGTCCGGTCCTACCCCACTATGGCTACACCTTC
clone_size: few; j_call: TRBJ2-1; d_call: .; v_call: TRBV6-2/TRBV6-3; cdr3_aa: CASRAEGYNEQFF; cdr3_nt: TGTGCCAGCAGAGCGGAAGGGTACAATGAGCAGTTCTTC
clone_size: .; j_call: TRBJ2-1; d_call: .; v_call: TRBV27; cdr3_aa: CASSLYSEFSYNEQFF; cdr3_nt: TGTGCCAGCAGTCTATACTCAGAATTTTCCTACAATGAGCAGTTCTTC
clone_size: .; j_call: TRBJ2-7; d_call: TRBD2; v_call: TRBV29-1; cdr3_aa: CSVEGRRAVAGGGYEQYF; cdr3_nt: TGCAGCGTTGAAGGTCGGAGGGCAGTAGCGGGAGGCGGCTACGAGCAGTACTTC
clone_size: .; j_call: TRBJ1-1; d_call: .; v_call: TRBV6-2/TRBV6-3; cdr3_aa: CASTNLGYLKGNTEAFF; cdr3_nt: TGTGCCAGCACTAACCTCGGATACCTCAAGGGGAACACTGAAGCTTTCTTT
clone_size: .; j_call: TRBJ1-1; d_call: .; v_call: TRBV19; cdr3_aa: CASSKVPGLEAFF; cdr3_nt: TGTGCCAGTAGTAAAGTTCCGGGACTTGAAGCTTTCTTT
clone_size: .; j_call: TRBJ1-2; d_call: .; v_call: TRBV14; cdr3_aa: CASSQDHSSASYGYTF; cdr3_nt: TGTGCCAGCAGCCAAGATCACTCTTCAGCCAGCTATGGCTACACCTTC
clone_size: many; j_call: TRBJ2-2; d_call: .; v_call: TRBV10-3; cdr3_aa: CAIGTATGELFF; cdr3_nt: TGTGCCATCGGGACCGCCACCGGGGAGCTGTTTTTT
clone_size: few; j_call: TRBJ2-2; d_call: .; v_call: TRBV24-1; cdr3_aa: CATSDLLRTPGELFF; cdr3_nt: TGTGCCACCAGTGATTTGCTTCGGACCCCCGGGGAGCTGTTTTTT
clone_size: many; j_call: TRBJ2-3; d_call: .; v_call: TRBV6-1; cdr3_aa: CASIPSGRTDTQYF; cdr3_nt: TGTGCCAGCATCCCTTCGGGGCGCACAGATACGCAGTATTTT
clone_size: .; j_call: TRBJ2-7; d_call: .; v_call: TRBV20-1; cdr3_aa: CSARVAEDEQYF; cdr3_nt: TGCAGTGCTAGGGTCGCAGAAGACGAGCAGTACTTC